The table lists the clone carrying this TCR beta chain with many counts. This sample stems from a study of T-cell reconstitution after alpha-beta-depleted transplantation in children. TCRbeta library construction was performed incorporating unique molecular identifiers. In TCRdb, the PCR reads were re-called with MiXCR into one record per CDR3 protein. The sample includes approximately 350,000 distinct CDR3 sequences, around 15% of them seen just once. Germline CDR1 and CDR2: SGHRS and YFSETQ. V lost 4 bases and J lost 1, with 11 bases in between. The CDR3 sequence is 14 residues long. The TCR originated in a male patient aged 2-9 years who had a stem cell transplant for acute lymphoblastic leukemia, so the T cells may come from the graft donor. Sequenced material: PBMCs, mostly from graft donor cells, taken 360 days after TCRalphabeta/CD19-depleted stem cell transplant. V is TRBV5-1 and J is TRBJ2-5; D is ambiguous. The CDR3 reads CASSDLGSQETQYF. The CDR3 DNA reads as TGCGCCAGCAGCGATCTCGGCTCCCAAGAGACCCAGTACTTC.